This TCR beta chain was recorded in a study of OX40 agonist ivuxolimab in advanced cancers. Turning to the study itself: Dose-escalation patients' cancers were hepatocellular carcinoma, melanoma, renal cell or head and neck cancer. Aged about 20 to 80 with a mean of 60 years, they were about 83% male. It was permissible to have had prior anti-PD-1, anti-PD-L1 or anti-CTLA-4 therapy, and 40% had some. Three patients had partial responses: one hepatocellular carcinoma, two cutaneous melanoma.

Only in-frame clones appear in the TCRdb table, and some are missing; sequencing was by immunoSEQ multiplex PCR. Among fewer than 75,000 clones listed, roughly 90% were seen once. Germline trimming cut 3 bases from V and 12 bases from J; bases unmatched to any gene: 2. Germline V gives CDR1 DFQATT, CDR2 SNEGSKA (reference sequence). This CDR3 region has 11 residues. The rearrangement uses TRBV20-1 and TRBJ1-4; the match to TRBD1 covers 9 bases. The receptor was isolated from an adult with an advanced solid tumor such as melanoma, head and neck, liver or kidney cancer. The starting material was CD4+ or CD8+ T cells sorted from blood, obtained in a trial of the OX40 agonist ivuxolimab. The CDR3 DNA reads as TGCAGTGCTAGTAGACAGGGGGAACTGTTTTTT. Translated: CSASRQGELFF.